Sequencing of this TCR beta chain was carried out in a study of technical replicates of blood from a handful of donors. Profiled with immunoSEQ multiplex PCR; TCRdb holds only in-frame clones, not every one. The table shows around 56,000 clones, with more than 90% occurring only once. V was pared by 0 bases and J by 10 bases, with 9 bases of the junction left unmatched. CDR1 is LGHNA, CDR2 YSLEER, per germline. The CDR3 is made up of 15 amino acids. This clonotype originated in a human donor in good health. Some clones in this sample may be carry-over from other donors' samples. V gene TRBV4-3 combines with J gene TRBJ2-1; TRBD2 matches at 7 bases. Sequencing was done on a sample of PBMCs. CDR3 coding DNA: TGCGCCAGCAGCCAAGATCCGCTAGCGGAACAAGAGCAGTTCTTC. Amino acids: CASSQDPLAEQEQFF.